This TCR beta chain appears in the sequencing data of a study of OX40 agonist ivuxolimab in advanced cancers. About the study as a whole: Ivuxolimab was a fully human IgG2 agonistic monoclonal antibody targeting the costimulatory receptor OX40 (CD134). The purpose of peripheral TCRbeta sequencing was to test whether ivuxolimab changed TCR sequence diversity and led to clonal T-cell expansion. Patients were allowed to have had prior anti-PD-1, anti-PD-L1 or anti-CTLA-4 therapy, and around 40% of the dose-escalation patients had previously received checkpoint inhibitors. Intravenous ivuxolimab was administered to patients every 2 weeks at six dose levels: 0.01, 0.1, 0.3, 1.5, 3 and 10 mg/kg. Of the 50 to 55 patients in dose escalation, about 20 had hepatocellular carcinoma, some 15 had melanoma, 9 had renal cell carcinoma and 9 had head and neck cancer. Partial responses were achieved by three dose-escalation patients, of whom one had hepatocellular carcinoma and two had cutaneous melanoma. The paper describes the monotherapy dose-escalation part (N ≈ 50 patients) of the phase I trial of ivuxolimab. In the dose-escalation cohort, approximately 83% of patients were male, and the mean age was around 65 years with a range of about 23 to 79.

Spanning cysteine to phenylalanine, the CDR3 consists of 18 amino acids. On this clone itself: It lacks a known antigen. Because the CDR3's place on the DNA is in doubt, the DNA is left out and the CDR3 is given as listed by TCRdb.

Patients with a history of autoimmune disease or receiving systemic immunosuppression were excluded from the trial. Peripheral blood for TCR sequencing was collected from all dose cohorts at baseline, on cycle 4 day 1, and on cycle 7 day 1. Samples came from an open-label, multicenter, first-in-human phase I dose-escalation trial of ivuxolimab. Adults with locally advanced or metastatic melanoma, renal cell carcinoma, hepatocellular carcinoma or head and neck squamous cell carcinoma were enrolled in the trial. Before TCR sequencing, CD4+ T cells and CD8+ T cells from peripheral blood were sorted into separate populations. To sequence the TCRbeta CDR3 region, genomic DNA was isolated from the sorted cells. The immunoSEQ Assay was used to sequence the TCRbeta CDR3 regions. As stored in TCRdb, this immuneACCESS dataset retains in-frame rearrangements with V and J assigned. A fraction of the clones does not appear; measured against another copy, unresolved V genes explain less than half of the discrepancy, and the remainder lacks a known reason. Here the sample has about 110,000 clones; approximately 89% occur a single time. 0.25% to 0.3% of the sample lies in the top ten.

General findings and caveats noted by the study authors: In the 0.1-3.0 mg/kg groups, partial responders had among the lowest normalized peripheral clonal expansion, particularly in CD8+ T cells. Low levels of normalized T-cell clonal expansion were also seen in some patients who did not respond. The antigen specificity of the peripheral T cells that underwent clonal expansion was not determined. At doses of 0.1 to 3.0 mg/kg, clonal expansion of both CD4+ and CD8+ blood T cells was observed from baseline to week 6. After ivuxolimab, expanded clones were on average more numerous among CD8+ T cells than among CD4+ T cells.

The source was CD4+ or CD8+ T cells sorted from blood, collected in a trial of the OX40 agonist ivuxolimab. This TCR was recovered from an adult with an advanced solid tumor such as melanoma, head and neck, liver or kidney cancer. The V and J segments used are TRBV21-1 and TRBJ1-1. TRBV21-1 is marked as a pseudogene. CDR3 reads: CASSKDPVGGGIDTEAFF.